Reported below is one T cell receptor beta chain. Its specific antigen is unknown. Library preparation employed the immunoSEQ multiplex PCR assay. For the multiplex PCR, a mixture combining 60 forward primers for TCR Vbeta segments and 13 reverse primers for TCR Jbeta segments was used. Amplification of the CDR3 region of rearranged TCR beta genes was performed with a multiplex PCR assay on genomic DNA. Amplified TCR beta libraries were sequenced as 87-base-pair reads on the Illumina HiSeq System. Concerning the study's data processing: In a later analysis, approximately 74 million unique TCR beta chains were counted across the 500 to 850 repertoires, and approximately 9.9 million of these chains were shared by at least two donors. A nearest-neighbor algorithm error-corrected the raw reads and collapsed the reads into unique sequences, merging closely related sequences to remove PCR and sequencing errors. CDR3 sequences were aligned to IMGT reference sequences to assign V, D and J gene segments. For a sequence to be retained, at least a six-nucleotide match to both a V gene segment and a J gene segment was required. Rearrangements were called productive when the CDR3 lacked stop codons and stayed in frame with V and J; all others were non-productive. CDR3 was defined according to IMGT convention as the region running from the second conserved V-encoded cysteine to the conserved J-encoded phenylalanine. The earlier analysis of roughly 590 of the donors excluded sequences that lacked an unambiguous match to a single V gene segment. In an earlier analysis of 587 of the donors, a V segment was called functional when productive rearrangements were above 56.7%, and segregating when the standard deviation between donors exceeded 5%. To diagnose cytomegalovirus status from the catalog of TCR beta chain sequences, a statistical classification framework was built. In a later analysis, V and J genes were assigned by comparing TCR nucleotide sequences against IMGT/GENE-DB human TR gene sequences. Using the TCRdist pipeline, a later analysis assigned CDR3 sequences along with most-parsimonious VDJ recombination scenarios. In a later analysis, each TCR beta chain was defined by its CDR3 amino acid sequence together with its V-gene family, and reads lacking a unique V-gene family were excluded. As a way to deal with suspected cross-contamination and a sequencing artifact, a later analysis dropped under 600 nucleotide sequences that were highly shared and had low generation probability. In a later analysis, a clonal expansion index for each public chain was calculated from normalized within-repertoire ranks of inferred template counts. In a later analysis, generation probabilities were computed with a VDJ recombination model fitted to out-of-frame rearrangements, and the resulting probabilities were checked against IGoR. Hypergeometric tests were used in a later analysis to score TCR-TCR, TCR-HLA and TCR-CMV co-occurrence, with a repertoire-size bias correction applied to the TCR pairs. To estimate false discovery rates, a later analysis permuted the HLA or CMV assignments 20 times. A later analysis grouped co-occurring TCRs with DBSCAN, adding TCRdist sequence similarity when clustering within HLA-allele-positive subsets. Co-occurrence clustering excluded repertoires with fewer than 30,000 or more than 120,000 public chains, plus five with anomalous nucleotide sharing. The table was pulled from immuneACCESS by TCRdb, which kept in-frame rearrangements only. Such tables lose some clones; where checked, under half of the loss comes from unresolved V genes, and the rest has no known cause. That table gives V, J and clone size, and the DNA gave D and trimming. This sample's table lists roughly 190,000 clones. Roughly 6.7% of the sample is held by the ten biggest clonotypes.

The cohort consisted of 650 to 850 healthy bone marrow donors. All cohort members were sampled while nominally healthy, although unrecorded immune exposures were likely present. The donor tested CMV seronegative, placing the donor among the roughly 400 seronegative members of the cohort. Each donor provided a peripheral blood sample, and peripheral blood mononuclear cells were used for TCR beta sequencing. Genomic DNA extraction from the blood cell samples was performed with the Qiagen DNeasy Blood Extraction Kit. For CDR1 and CDR2, the germline V gene lists MNHEY and SVGAGI. Relative to germline, V is missing 0 bases and J is missing 8 bases, with 9 bases of the junction outside any gene match. The CDR3 sequence holds 16 residues, the cysteine and phenylalanine included. Just CDR3 DNA is preserved here, 48 bases in frame from base 1. This entry comes from a study of cytomegalovirus exposure and HLA in healthy donors (dated by TCRdb to the late 2010s). Regarding the study in general: An earlier analysis of some 500 of the donors reported roughly 270 Gb of sequence data and 117 million unique TCR beta sequences from some 180 million T cells. An early release that covered fewer than 800 HLA-typed donors contained 250 to 350 gigabases of sequencing data and 80 million or so unique TCR sequences. Of the 300 to 450 genotyped donors, approximately 81% were placed in the genetic ancestry cluster associated with self-reported Caucasian donors. The study was designed to test whether signatures of past pathogen exposure could be identified by cataloging public T cell receptors. The study used immunosequencing to profile the T cell repertoires of approximately 650 subjects and linked those repertoires to cytomegalovirus serostatus. Besides the first cohort of 550 to 750 subjects, a separate validation cohort made up of 120 different subjects was used. The study combined high-throughput TCR immunosequencing, statistical association of individual TCRs with disease status, and machine learning to predict cytomegalovirus infection status. To study patterns of TCR occurrence, a later analysis re-analyzed previously published TCR beta repertoires from around 670 donors and added high-resolution HLA genotyping. Rather than drawing on any new phenotypic data, the later analysis identified candidate immune exposures from TCR beta sequences and the way those sequences occurred across donors. An earlier analysis of several hundred of the donors used high-throughput TCR beta sequencing to judge whether each TCR beta V gene segment behaved as functional or pseudogenic. Donor age, sex, ethnicity and CMV serostatus were compiled together with the repertoire data. A later genetic analysis took genome-wide SNP genotypes for about 55% of the roughly 670 donors and used that subset as a discovery cohort. All discovery cohort repertoires had been generated using a single sequencing platform. HLA typing covered class I and class II loci at four-digit resolution. The number of donors typed differed by locus, with roughly 620-630 for A, B, C, DRB1 and DQB1, approximately 500 for DQA1, some 570 for DPA1, and some 440 for DPB1. Several DR-DQ haplotypes were treated as single units for association and clustering because of strong linkage in the cohort. On average, roughly 250,000 unique TCR beta nucleotide sequences were sequenced per donor among 350 to 400 genotyped donors of the cohort, with around 19% of those sequences being non-productive.

What the work shows at the level of the full study, not this receptor alone: A later genetic analysis reported fewer N-insertions in productive TCRs among donors in an Asian-associated ancestry cluster than the roughly 700-donor mean. According to a later analysis, most CMV-associated TCR beta chains appeared to be HLA-restricted, and the HLA associations seemed to be driven largely by CMV exposure. Assigning TCR associations to individual alleles was difficult when HLA alleles, especially DR and DQ, strongly co-occurred. An association between a missense DCLRE1C variant and V-gene and J-gene trimming of TCR beta chains was found in a later genetic analysis and replicated in an independent cohort. Presence/absence analyses assumed roughly uniform sequencing depth across donors, an assumption that may not hold. According to a later analysis, parvovirus B19, influenza, CMV and Epstein-Barr virus appeared linked to several top co-occurrence clusters. A cluster of highly shared sequence variants was judged likely to be a technical artifact of the sequencing pipeline. The study listed 164 TCR beta chains as associated with cytomegalovirus. CMV serostatus was the only immune exposure information available for the cohort. Cytomegalovirus status was reported to be diagnosed by the classifier with high specificity and sensitivity in both the original and validation cohorts. The cohort was sequenced for TCR beta chains only, and without alpha or paired-chain data the features that could be detected were limited. A further reported finding was that TCR beta sequences accurately predicted the HLA-A and HLA-B alleles for most subjects in the first cohort. An earlier analysis of 450 to 750 of the donors showed that most TCR beta V segments appeared in productive rearrangements either about 90% or about 30% of the time, which broadly matched IMGT annotations. The earlier analysis of almost 600 of the donors excluded fewer than 20 rarely observed V segments, including chromosome 9 orphons, because counts were too low. Some IMGT-functional V segments, including TRBV6-2 and TRBV6-3, could not be told apart with the 87-base-pair reads, so those segments were excluded. Linkage disequilibrium might explain the correlated functional status among segregating V segments, but an unknown experimental factor could not be excluded. According to the authors, the approach could potentially be generalized to other disease states and immunological phenotypes. A later analysis associated some 17,000 TCR beta sequences with specific HLA alleles at a false discovery rate of 0.05. In a later analysis, HLA-associated TCR beta chains were found to be more clonally expanded and to have lower generation probabilities than equally common non-associated chains. In vitro tests confirmed that a few of the cytomegalovirus-associated TCR beta chains recognize cytomegalovirus antigens. HLA typing was unavailable for some donors at each locus, so association tests used only the typed subset. According to a later analysis, TCR association rates differed among HLA loci, with DRB1 alleles showing the most associated TCRs and HLA-C alleles showing the fewest. Most TCR sequences were observed very rarely across donors, whereas some public TCRs were present in many individuals.

The chain is assembled from TRBV6-5 and TRBJ1-4; 7 nucleotides in the junction match TRBD1. This TCR came from a man under 40 in good health and CMV-seronegative. What was sequenced was PBMCs. The CDR3 protein is CASSYSRSQGGEKLFF. Here is the DNA: TGTGCCAGCAGTTACTCGAGAAGCCAGGGGGGCGAAAAACTGTTTTTT.